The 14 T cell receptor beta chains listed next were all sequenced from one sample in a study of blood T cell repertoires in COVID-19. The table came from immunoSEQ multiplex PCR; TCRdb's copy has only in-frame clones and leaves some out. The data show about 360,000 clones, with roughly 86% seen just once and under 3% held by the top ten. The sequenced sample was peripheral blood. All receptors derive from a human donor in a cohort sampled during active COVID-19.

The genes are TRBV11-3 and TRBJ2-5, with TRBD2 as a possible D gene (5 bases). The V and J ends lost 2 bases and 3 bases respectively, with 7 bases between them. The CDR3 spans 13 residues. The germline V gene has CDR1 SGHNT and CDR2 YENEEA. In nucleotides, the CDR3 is TGTGCCAGCAGCTTAAACGGGAAAGAGACCCAGTACTTC. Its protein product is CASSLNGKETQYF.

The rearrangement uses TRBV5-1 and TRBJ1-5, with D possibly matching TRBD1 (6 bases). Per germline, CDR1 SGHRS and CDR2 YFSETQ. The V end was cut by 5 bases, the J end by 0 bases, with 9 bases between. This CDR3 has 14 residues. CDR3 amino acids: CASSPGDSNQPQHF. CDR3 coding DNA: TGCGCCAGCAGTCCAGGGGATAGCAATCAGCCCCAGCATTTT.

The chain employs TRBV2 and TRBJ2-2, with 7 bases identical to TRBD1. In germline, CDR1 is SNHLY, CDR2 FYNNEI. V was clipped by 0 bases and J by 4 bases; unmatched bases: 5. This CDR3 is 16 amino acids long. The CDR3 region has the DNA TGTGCCAGCAGTGAAGCTCCAGGGGGTAGCACCGGGGAGCTGTTTTTT. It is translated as CASSEAPGGSTGELFF.

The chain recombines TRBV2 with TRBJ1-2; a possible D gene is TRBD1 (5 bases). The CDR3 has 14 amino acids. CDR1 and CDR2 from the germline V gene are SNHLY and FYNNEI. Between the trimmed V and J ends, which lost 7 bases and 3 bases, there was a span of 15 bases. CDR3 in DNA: TGTGCCAGCATTCGGGGGGGTGCAGACTATGGCTACACCTTC. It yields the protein CASIRGGADYGYTF.

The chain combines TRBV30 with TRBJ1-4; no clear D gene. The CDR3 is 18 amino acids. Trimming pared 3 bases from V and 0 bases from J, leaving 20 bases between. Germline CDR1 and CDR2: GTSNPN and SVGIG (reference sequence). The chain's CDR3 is CAWRPSSGIRATNEKLFF. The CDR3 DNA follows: TGTGCCTGGAGACCCTCTTCCGGGATCCGGGCAACTAATGAAAAACTGTTTTTT.

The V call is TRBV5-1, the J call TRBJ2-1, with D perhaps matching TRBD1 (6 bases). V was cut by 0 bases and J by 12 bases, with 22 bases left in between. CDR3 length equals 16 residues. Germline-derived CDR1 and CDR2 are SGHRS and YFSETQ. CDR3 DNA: TGCGCCAGCAGCTTGGCGCGGACAGCGCACCCCATAGGGCAGTTCTTC. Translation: CASSLARTAHPIGQFF.

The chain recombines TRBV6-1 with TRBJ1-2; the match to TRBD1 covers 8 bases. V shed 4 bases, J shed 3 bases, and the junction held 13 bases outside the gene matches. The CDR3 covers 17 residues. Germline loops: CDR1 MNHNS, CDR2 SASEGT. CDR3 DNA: TGTGCCAGCAGTGGACAGGGGACCAAGGGTAGAGACTATGGCTACACCTTC. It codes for CASSGQGTKGRDYGYTF.

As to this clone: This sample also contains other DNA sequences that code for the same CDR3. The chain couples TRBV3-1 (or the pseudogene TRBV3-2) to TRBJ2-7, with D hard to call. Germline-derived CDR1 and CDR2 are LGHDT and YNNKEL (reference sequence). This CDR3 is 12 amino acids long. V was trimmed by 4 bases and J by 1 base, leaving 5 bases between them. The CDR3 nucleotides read TGTGCCAGCAGCCGAGGTTCCTACGAGCAGTACTTC. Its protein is CASSRGSYEQYF.

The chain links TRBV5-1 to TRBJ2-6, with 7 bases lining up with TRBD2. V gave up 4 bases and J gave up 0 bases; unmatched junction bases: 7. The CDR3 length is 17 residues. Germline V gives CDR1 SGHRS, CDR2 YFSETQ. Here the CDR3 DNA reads TGCGCCAGCAGCACCAGCGGGGCCAGCTCTGGGGCCAACGTCCTGACTTTC. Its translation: CASSTSGASSGANVLTF.

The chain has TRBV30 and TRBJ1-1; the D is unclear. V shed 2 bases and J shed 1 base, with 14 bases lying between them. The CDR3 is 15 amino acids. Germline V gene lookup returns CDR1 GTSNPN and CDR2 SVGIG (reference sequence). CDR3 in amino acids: CAWSPRRRGNTEAFF. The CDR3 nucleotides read TGTGCCTGGAGTCCCCGGCGGCGGGGGAACACTGAAGCTTTCTTT.

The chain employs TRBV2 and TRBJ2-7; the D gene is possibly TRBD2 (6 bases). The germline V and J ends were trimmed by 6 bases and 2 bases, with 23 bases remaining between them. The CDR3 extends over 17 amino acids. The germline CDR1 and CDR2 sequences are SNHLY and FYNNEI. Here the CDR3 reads CASSPGTGTPSAYEQYF. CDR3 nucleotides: TGTGCCAGCAGCCCGGGTACCGGGACTCCGAGCGCCTACGAGCAGTACTTC. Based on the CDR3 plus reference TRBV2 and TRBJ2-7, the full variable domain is EPEVTQTPSHQVTQMGQEVILRCVPISNHLYFYWYRQILGQKVEFLVSFYNNEISEKSEIFDDQFSVERPDGSNFTLKIRSTKLEDSAMYFCASSPGTGTPSAYEQYFGPGTRLTVT.

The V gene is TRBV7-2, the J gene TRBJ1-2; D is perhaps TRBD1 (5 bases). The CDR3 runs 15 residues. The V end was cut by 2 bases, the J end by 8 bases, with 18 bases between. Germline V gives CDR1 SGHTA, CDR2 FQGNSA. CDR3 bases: TGTGCCAGCAGCTTACCGGCGCAGGGTTTGAGGGGCTACACCTTC. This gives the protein CASSLPAQGLRGYTF.

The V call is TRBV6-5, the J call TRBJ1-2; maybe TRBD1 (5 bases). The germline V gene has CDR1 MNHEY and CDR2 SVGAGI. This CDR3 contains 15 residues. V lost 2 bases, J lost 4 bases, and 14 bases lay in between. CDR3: CASSYKPDTGYGYTF. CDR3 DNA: TGTGCCAGCAGTTACAAACCAGACACAGGCTATGGCTACACCTTC.

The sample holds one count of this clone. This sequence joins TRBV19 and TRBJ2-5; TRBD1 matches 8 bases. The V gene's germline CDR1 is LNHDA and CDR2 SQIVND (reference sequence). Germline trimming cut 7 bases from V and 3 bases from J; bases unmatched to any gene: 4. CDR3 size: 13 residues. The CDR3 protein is CASTEDREETQYF. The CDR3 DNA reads TGTGCCAGTACCGAGGACAGGGAAGAGACCCAGTACTTC.